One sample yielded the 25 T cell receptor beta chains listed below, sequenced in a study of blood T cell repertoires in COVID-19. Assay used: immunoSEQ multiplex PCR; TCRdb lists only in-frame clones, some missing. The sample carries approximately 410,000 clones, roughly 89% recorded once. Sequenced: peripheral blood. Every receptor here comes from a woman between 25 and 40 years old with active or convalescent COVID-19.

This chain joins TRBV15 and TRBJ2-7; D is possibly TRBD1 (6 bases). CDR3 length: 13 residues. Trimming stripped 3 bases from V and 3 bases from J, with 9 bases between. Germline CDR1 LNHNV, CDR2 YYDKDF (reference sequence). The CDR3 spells CATSSVDSYEQYF. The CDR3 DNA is TGTGCCACCAGCAGCGTGGACAGCTACGAGCAGTACTTC.

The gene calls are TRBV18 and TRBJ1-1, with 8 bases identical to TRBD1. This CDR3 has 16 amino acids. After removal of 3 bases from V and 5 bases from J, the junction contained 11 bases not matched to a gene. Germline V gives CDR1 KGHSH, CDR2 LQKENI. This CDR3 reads CASSPLERTGRTEAFF. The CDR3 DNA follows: TGTGCCAGCTCACCCCTAGAACGGACAGGGAGAACTGAAGCTTTCTTT. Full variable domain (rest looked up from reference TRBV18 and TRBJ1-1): NAGVMQNPRHLVRRRGQEARLRCSPMKGHSHVYWYRQLPEEGLKFMVYLQKENIIDESGMPKERFSAEFPKEGPSILRIQQVVRGDSAAYFCASSPLERTGRTEAFFGQGTRLTVV.

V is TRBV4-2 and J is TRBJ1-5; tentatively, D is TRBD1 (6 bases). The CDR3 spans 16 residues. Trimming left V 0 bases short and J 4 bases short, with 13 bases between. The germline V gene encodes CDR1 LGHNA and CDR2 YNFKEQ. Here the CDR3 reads CASSQDIQTGNQPQHF. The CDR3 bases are TGTGCCAGCAGCCAAGATATTCAGACAGGTAATCAGCCCCAGCATTTT.

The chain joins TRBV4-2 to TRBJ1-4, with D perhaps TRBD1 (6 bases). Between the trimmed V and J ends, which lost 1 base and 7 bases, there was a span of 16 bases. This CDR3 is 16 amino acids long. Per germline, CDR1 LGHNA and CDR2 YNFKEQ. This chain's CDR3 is CASSQAPGDGSEKLFF. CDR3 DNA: TGTGCCAGCAGCCAAGCGCCAGGGGATGGGAGTGAAAAACTGTTTTTT.

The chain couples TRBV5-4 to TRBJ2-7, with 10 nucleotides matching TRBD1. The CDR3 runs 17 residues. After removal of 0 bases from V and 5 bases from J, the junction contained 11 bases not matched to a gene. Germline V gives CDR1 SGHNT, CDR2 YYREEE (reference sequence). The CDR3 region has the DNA TGTGCCAGCAGCTTGGCGTTTAGGGGACAGGGGTCCCACGAGCAGTACTTC. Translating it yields CASSLAFRGQGSHEQYF. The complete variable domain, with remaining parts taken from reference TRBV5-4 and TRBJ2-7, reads ETGVTQSPTHLIKTRGQQVTLRCSSQSGHNTVSWYQQALGQGPQFIFQYYREEENGRGNFPPRFSGLQFPNYSSELNVNALELDDSALYLCASSLAFRGQGSHEQYFGPGTRLTVT.

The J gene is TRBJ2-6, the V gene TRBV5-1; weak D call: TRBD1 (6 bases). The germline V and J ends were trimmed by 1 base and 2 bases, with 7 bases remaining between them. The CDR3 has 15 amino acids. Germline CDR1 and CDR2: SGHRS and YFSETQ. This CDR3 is CASSLTGTGANVLTF. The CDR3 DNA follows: TGCGCCAGCAGCTTGACAGGGACTGGGGCCAACGTCCTGACTTTC.

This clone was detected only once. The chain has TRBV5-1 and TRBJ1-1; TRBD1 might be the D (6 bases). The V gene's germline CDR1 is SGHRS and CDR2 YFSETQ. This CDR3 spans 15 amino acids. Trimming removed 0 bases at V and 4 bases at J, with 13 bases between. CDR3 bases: TGCGCCAGCAGCTTGGAAGGGGGGAGGGCCACTGAAGCTTTCTTT. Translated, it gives CASSLEGGRATEAFF. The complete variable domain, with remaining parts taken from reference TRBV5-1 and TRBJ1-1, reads KAGVTQTPRYLIKTRGQQVTLSCSPISGHRSVSWYQQTPGQGLQFLFEYFSETQRNKGNFPGRFSGRQFSNSRSEMNVSTLELGDSALYLCASSLEGGRATEAFFGQGTRLTVV.

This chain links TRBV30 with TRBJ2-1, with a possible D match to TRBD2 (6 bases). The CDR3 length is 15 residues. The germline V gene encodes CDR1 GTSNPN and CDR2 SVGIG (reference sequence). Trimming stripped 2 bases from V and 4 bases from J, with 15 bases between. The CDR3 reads CAWSFLGTSYNEQFF. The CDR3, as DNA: TGTGCCTGGAGTTTTTTAGGGACTTCTTACAATGAGCAGTTCTTC.

The chain's CDR3 is CASSRGLAPYEQYF. The CDR3 DNA reads TGTGCCAGCAGCCGGGGACTAGCACCCTACGAGCAGTACTTC. This chain links TRBV5-6 with TRBJ2-7, with 9 bases fitting TRBD2. CDR1 is SGHDT and CDR2 is YYEEEE in the germline V gene. J was trimmed by 2 bases and V by 4 bases; bases with no gene match: 4. The CDR3 is made up of 14 amino acids.

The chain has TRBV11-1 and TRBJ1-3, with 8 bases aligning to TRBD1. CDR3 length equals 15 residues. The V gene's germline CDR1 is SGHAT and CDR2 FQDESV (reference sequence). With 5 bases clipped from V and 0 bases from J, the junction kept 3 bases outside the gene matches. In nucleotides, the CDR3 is TGTGCCAGCAGCAGTGGACAGGGCTCTGGAAACACCATATATTTT. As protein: CASSSGQGSGNTIYF.

The chain's CDR3 is CASSLVYTDTQYF. CDR3 DNA: TGTGCCAGCAGCTTAGTGTACACAGATACGCAGTATTTT. The gene calls are TRBV11-2 and TRBJ2-3; D ambiguous. The V and J ends lost 1 base and 2 bases respectively, with 4 bases between them. CDR3 size: 13 residues. CDR1 is SGHAT, CDR2 FQNNGV, per germline.

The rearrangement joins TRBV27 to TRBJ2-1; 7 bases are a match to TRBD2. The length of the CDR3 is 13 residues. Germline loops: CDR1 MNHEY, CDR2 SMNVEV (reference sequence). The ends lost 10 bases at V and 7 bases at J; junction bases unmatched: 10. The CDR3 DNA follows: TGTGCCACTGGACTAGGGTCACGGAATGAGCAGTTCTTC. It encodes CATGLGSRNEQFF.

The CDR3 DNA follows: TGTGCCAGCAGCCCTAGGGGATCGGCCAAAAACATTCAGTACTTC. This sequence encodes CASSPRGSAKNIQYF. The V gene is TRBV13, the J gene TRBJ2-4, with D possibly being TRBD1 (5 bases). The CDR3 runs to 15 residues. Germline V lookup: CDR1 PRHDT, CDR2 FYEKMQ (reference sequence). The V gene lost 5 bases and the J gene lost 1 base, with 12 bases spanning the gap.

CDR3 protein: CASSAGTGGTEAFF. In DNA, the CDR3 is TGTGCCAGCAGCGCGGGGACAGGGGGGACTGAAGCTTTCTTT. The chain links TRBV5-5 to TRBJ1-1, with 11 positions matching TRBD1. Germline-derived CDR1 and CDR2 are SGHKS and YYEKEE (reference sequence). CDR3 length: 14 residues. The trim removed 4 bases at V and 5 bases at J, leaving 4 bases unmatched.

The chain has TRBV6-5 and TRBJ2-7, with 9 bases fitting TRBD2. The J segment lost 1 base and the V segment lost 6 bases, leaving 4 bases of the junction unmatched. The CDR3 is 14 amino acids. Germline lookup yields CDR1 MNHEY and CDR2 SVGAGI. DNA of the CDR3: TGTGCCAGCAGATTGACTAGCGGATCCTACGAGCAGTACTTC. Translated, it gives CASRLTSGSYEQYF.

DNA of the CDR3: TGTGCCAGCAGTGAAGGAAGGGGGGGTACCACTGAAGCTTTCTTT. Translated, it gives CASSEGRGGTTEAFF. This rearrangement joins TRBV25-1 to TRBJ1-1, with D maybe TRBD1 (6 bases). Germline-derived CDR1 and CDR2 are MGHDK and SYGVNS. V was cut by 2 bases and J by 4 bases, with 14 bases left in between. The CDR3 runs 15 residues.

CDR3 region: CSAVALQGTNTEAFF. As DNA, the CDR3 is TGCAGCGCCGTAGCCCTACAGGGGACGAACACTGAAGCTTTCTTT. This chain connects TRBV29-1 to TRBJ1-1; 7 nucleotides align to TRBD1. CDR1 is SQVTM, CDR2 ANQGSEA, per germline. The CDR3 has 15 residues. The V and J ends lost 7 bases and 1 base, in that order; junction bases with no gene match: 12.

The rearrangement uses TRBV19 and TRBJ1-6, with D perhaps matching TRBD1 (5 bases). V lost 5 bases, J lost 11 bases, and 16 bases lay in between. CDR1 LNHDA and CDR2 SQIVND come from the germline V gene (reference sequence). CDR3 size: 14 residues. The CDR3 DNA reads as TGTGCCAGTAGTTACCGGGACGGGAGGCCACCCCTCCACTTT. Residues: CASSYRDGRPPLHF.

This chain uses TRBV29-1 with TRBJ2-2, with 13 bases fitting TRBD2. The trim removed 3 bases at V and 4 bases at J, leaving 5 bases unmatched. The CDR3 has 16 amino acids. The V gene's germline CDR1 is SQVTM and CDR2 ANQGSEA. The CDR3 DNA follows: TGCAGCGTTGAGGGACTAGCGGGAAGGGTCACCGGGGAGCTGTTTTTT. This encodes CSVEGLAGRVTGELFF.

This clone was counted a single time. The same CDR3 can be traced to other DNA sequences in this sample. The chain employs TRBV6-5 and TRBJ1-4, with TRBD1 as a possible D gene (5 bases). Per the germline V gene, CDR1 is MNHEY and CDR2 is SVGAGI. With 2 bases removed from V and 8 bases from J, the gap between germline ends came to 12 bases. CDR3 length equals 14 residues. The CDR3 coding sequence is TGTGCCAGCAGTTACGGTCAGGGTGGGGAAAAACTGTTTTTT. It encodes CASSYGQGGEKLFF.

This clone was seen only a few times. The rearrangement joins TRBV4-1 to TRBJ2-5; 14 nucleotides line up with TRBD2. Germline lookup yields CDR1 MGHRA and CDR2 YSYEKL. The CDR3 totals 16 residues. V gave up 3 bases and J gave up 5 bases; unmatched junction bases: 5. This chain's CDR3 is CASSQGTSGRGETQYF. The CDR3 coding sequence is TGCGCCAGCAGCCAGGGGACTAGCGGGAGAGGTGAGACCCAGTACTTC.

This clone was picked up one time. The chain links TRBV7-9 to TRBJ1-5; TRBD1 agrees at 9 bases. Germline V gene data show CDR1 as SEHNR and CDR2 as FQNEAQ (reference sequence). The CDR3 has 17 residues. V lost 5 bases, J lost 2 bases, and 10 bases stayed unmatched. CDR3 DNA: TGTGCCAGCAGCCGACGGGACAGGGCCGGTGGCAATCAGCCCCAGCATTTT. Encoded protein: CASSRRDRAGGNQPQHF.

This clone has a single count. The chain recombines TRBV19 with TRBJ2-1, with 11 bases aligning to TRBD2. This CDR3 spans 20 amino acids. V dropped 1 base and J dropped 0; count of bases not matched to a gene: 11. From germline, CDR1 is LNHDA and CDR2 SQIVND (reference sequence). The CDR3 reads CASSIVRLAGGRSSYNEQFF. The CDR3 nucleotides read TGTGCCAGTAGTATAGTTAGGCTAGCGGGGGGCCGTTCCTCCTACAATGAGCAGTTCTTC.

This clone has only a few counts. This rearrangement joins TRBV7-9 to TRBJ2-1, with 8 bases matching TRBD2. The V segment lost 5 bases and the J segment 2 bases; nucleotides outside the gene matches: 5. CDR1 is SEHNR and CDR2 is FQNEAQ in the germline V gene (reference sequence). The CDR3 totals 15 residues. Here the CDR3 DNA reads TGTGCCAGCAGCCCCTTAGCGGGGCCCTACAATGAGCAGTTCTTC. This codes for CASSPLAGPYNEQFF.

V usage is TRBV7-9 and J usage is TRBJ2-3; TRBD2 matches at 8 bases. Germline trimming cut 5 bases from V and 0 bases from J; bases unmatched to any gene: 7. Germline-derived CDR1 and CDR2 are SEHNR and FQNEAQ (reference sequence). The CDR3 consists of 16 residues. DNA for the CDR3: TGTGCCAGCAGCCCTTTGGCGGGGGGAAGCACAGATACGCAGTATTTT. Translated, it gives CASSPLAGGSTDTQYF.